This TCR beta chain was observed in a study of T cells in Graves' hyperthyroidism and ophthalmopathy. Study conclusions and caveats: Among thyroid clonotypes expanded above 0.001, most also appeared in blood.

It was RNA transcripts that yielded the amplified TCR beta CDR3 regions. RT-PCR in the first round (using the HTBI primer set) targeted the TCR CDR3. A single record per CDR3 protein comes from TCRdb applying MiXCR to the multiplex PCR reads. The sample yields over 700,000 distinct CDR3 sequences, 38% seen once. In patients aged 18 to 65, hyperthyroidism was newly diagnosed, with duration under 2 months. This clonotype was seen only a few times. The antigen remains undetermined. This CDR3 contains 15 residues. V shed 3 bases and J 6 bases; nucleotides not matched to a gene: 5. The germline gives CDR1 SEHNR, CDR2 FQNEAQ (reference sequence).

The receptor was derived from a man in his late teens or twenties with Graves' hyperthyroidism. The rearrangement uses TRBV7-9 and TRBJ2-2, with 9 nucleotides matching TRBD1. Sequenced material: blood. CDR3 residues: CASSLGQGKAGELFF. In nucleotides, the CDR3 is TGTGCCAGCAGCTTGGGACAGGGAAAGGCCGGGGAGCTGTTTTTT. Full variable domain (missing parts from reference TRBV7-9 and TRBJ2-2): DTGVSQNPRHKITKRGQNVTFRCDPISEHNRLYWYRQTLGQGPEFLTYFQNEAQLEKSRLLSDRFSAERPKGSFSTLEIQRTEQGDSAMYLCASSLGQGKAGELFFGEGSRLTVL.